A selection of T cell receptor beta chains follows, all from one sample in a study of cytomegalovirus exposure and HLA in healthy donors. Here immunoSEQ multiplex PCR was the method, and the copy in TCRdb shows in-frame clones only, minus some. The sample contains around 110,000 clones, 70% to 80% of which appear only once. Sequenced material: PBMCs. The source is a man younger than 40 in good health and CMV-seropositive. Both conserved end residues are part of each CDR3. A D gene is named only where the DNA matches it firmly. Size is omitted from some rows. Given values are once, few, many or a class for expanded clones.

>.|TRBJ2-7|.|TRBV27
TGTGCCAGCGCGAGAGGCTCCTACGAGCAGTACTTC
CASARGSYEQYF
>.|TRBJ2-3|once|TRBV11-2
TGTGCCAGCAGCTTAGCCGTTTCCACAGATACGCAGTATTTT
CASSLAVSTDTQYF
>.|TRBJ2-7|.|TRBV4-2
TGTGCCAGCAGCCAAGCCCCCACTAGTAGCTCCTACGAGCAGTACTTC
CASSQAPTSSSYEQYF
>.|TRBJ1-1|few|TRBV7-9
TGTGCCAGCAGCCAAGAGGTGAACACTGAAGCTTTCTTT
CASSQEVNTEAFF
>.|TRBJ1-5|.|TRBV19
TGTGCCAGTAGTCCCTCTGAGCAGCCCCAGCATTTT
CASSPSEQPQHF
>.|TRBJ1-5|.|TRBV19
TGTGCCAGTAGCCCACAGGGCGGCAATCAGCCCCAGCATTTT
CASSPQGGNQPQHF
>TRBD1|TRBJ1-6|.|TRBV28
TGTGCCTCCGGATCCGGGACAGGTGATTCACCCCTCCACTTT
CASGSGTGDSPLHF
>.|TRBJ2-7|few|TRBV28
TGTGCCAGCAGGACTCCTAACTCCAAGCAGTACTTC
CASRTPNSKQYF
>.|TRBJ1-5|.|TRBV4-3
TGCGCCAGCAGCCAAGGCGGGACGAAGGCTCAGCCCCAGCATTTT
CASSQGGTKAQPQHF
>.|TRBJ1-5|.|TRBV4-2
TGTGCCAGCAGCCAAGAATGGCAGGCAGGGAATCAGCCCCAGCATTTT
CASSQEWQAGNQPQHF
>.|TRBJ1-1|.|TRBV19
TGTGCCAGTAGTCGTGGAGCCCGGATTAACACTGAAGCTTTCTTT
CASSRGARINTEAFF
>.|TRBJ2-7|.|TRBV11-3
TGTGCCAGCAGCTTATGGGGGCCTGACTCCTACGAGCAGTACTTC
CASSLWGPDSYEQYF
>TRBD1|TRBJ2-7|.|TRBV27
TGTGCCAGCAGTTTGGACAGGGGCTACGAGCAGTACTTC
CASSLDRGYEQYF
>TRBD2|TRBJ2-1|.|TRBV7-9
TGTGCCAGCAGCTTAGATCCAGCGGGATCTTACAATGAGCAGTTCTTC
CASSLDPAGSYNEQFF
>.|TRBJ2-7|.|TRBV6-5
TGTGCCAGCAGGACGAGGGCAGGGGGGTCCTACGAGCAGTACTTC
CASRTRAGGSYEQYF
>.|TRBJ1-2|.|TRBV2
TGTGCCAGCAGTGAGCCTGGGACGGGGGATGGCTACACCTTC
CASSEPGTGDGYTF
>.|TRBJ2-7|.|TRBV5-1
TGCGCCAGCAGCCCCGGGGGCGGGGGCCGGTTGGAGCAGTACTTC
CASSPGGGGRLEQYF
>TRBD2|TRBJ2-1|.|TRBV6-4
TGTGCCAGCAGTGACTCCCAGCGGGATTACAATGAGCAGTTCTTC
CASSDSQRDYNEQFF
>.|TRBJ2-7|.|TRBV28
TGTGCCAGCAGCCCTTTTCAGGGGTCCTCCTACGAGCAGTACTTC
CASSPFQGSSYEQYF
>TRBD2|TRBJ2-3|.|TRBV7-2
TGTGCCAGCAGCTTATTACGGACTAGAGCAGATACGCAGTATTTT
CASSLLRTRADTQYF
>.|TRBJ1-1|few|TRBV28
TGTGCCAGCAGTTTGGGGGGGGTTTCGGTGGCTTTCTTT
CASSLGGVSVAFF
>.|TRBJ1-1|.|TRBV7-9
TGTGCCAGCAGCTTAGGTTCAGGGGTGGCTTTCTTT
CASSLGSGVAFF
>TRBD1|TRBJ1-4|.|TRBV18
TGTGCCAGCTCACCAAGTTCCCCGGGACAGGGGGATGAAAAACTGTTTTTT
CASSPSSPGQGDEKLFF
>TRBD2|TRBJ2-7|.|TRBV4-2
TGTGCCAGCAGCCATAGTACTAGCGGGAGCTACGAGCAGTACTTC
CASSHSTSGSYEQYF
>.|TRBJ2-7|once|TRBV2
TGTGCCAGCCGCGAGGTCATTACCTACGAGCAGTACTTC
CASREVITYEQYF
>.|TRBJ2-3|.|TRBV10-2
TGCGCCAGCAGTGAGGTAGAAGATGAGAACGCAGATACGCAGTATTTT
CASSEVEDENADTQYF
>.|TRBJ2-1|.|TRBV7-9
TGTGCCAGCTCTCGGGGTGTGGGCCTAAATGAGCAGTTCTTC
CASSRGVGLNEQFF
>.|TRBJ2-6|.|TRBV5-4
TGTGCCAGCAGCTTGGGGCAGGGCAGGAGTAACTCTGGGGCCAACGTCCTGACTTTC
CASSLGQGRSNSGANVLTF
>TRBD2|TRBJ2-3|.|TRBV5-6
TGTGCCAGCAGCCCACGCGGGGGATGGACAGATACGCAGTATTTT
CASSPRGGWTDTQYF
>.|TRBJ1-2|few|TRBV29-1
TGCAGCGTTCAGGACATAGGATCCTATGGCTACACCTTC
CSVQDIGSYGYTF
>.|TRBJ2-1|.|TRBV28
TGTGCCAGCAAGGTCTTCAGCGGATACTCCTACAATGAGCAGTTCTTC
CASKVFSGYSYNEQFF
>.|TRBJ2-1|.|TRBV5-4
TGTGCCAGCAGCTTGCGGCTAGCAGATTACAATGAGCAGTTCTTC
CASSLRLADYNEQFF
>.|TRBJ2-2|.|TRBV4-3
TGCGCCAGCAGCCAAAATCCCTACTTGGGGGCAGGATCCACCGGGGAGCTGTTTTTT
CASSQNPYLGAGSTGELFF
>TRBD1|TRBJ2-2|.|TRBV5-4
TGTGCCAGCAGCTCGGACAGGGGGCAGAGCGGGGAGCTGTTTTTT
CASSSDRGQSGELFF
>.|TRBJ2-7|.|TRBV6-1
TGTGCCAGCAGGAGGAACGAGCAGTACTTC
CASRRNEQYF
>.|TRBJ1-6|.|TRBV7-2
TGTGCCAGCAGCCCCTCGCTCTACAGAAATCCTAATTCACCCCTCCACTTT
CASSPSLYRNPNSPLHF
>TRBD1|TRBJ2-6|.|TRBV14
TGTGCCAGCAGCCCCCTAGGGACAGGGTCTGGGGCCAACGTCCTGACTTTC
CASSPLGTGSGANVLTF
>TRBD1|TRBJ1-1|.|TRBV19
TGTGCCAGTAGTAACAGGGGCGTGGATACTGAAGCTTTCTTT
CASSNRGVDTEAFF
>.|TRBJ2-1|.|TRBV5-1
TGCGCCAGCACCTTGTTGGGCTCCGACAATGAGCAGTTCTTC
CASTLLGSDNEQFF
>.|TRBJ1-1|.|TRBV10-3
TGTGCCATCAGAAAACAGCTAACTAACACTGAAGCTTTCTTT
CAIRKQLTNTEAFF
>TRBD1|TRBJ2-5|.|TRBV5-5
TGTGCCAGCTTCTTAGGGGGCGAGACCCAGTACTTC
CASFLGGETQYF
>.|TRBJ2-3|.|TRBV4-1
TGCGCCAGCAGCCCTGGGACTTCCCCTCGCACAGATACGCAGTATTTT
CASSPGTSPRTDTQYF
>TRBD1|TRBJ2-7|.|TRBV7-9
TGTTCCAGCAGCTTAGAAACAGGGGCCCAGTACTTC
CSSSLETGAQYF
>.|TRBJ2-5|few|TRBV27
TGTGCCAGCAGCCGCAAACCCCAAACAGGGCCCCCGGAGACCCAGTACTTC
CASSRKPQTGPPETQYF
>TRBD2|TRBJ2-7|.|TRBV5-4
TGTGCCAGCAGCTTTAAGTCTAGCGGGGGGAGCTCCTACGAGCAGTACTTC
CASSFKSSGGSSYEQYF
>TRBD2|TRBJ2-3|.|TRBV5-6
TGTGCCAGCAGCTTGCCGGGGACTAGCGCAGATACGCAGTATTTT
CASSLPGTSADTQYF
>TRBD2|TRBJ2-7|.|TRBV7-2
TGTGCCAGCAGCTTACGCCCTAGCGGGAGGGTATCCTACGAGCAGTACTTC
CASSLRPSGRVSYEQYF
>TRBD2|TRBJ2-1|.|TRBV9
TGTGCCAGCAGCGTGGGGGGACTAGCGGGAGGGGGTGAGCAGTTCTTC
CASSVGGLAGGGEQFF
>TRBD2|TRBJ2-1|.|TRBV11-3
TGTGCCAGCAGCGATACGACTAGCGGATACTACAATGAGCAGTTCTTC
CASSDTTSGYYNEQFF
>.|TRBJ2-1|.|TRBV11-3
TGTGCCAGCAGCGTTGGGGGAGGCTCAATTGATGAGCAGTTCTTC
CASSVGGGSIDEQFF
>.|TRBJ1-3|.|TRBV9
TGTGCCAGCAGCGTAGGGGACAACTACTCTGGAAACACCATATATTTT
CASSVGDNYSGNTIYF
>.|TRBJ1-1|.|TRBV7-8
TGTGCCAGCAGCTCCGGGGGGGAAGCAGAGAACACTGAAGCTTTCTTT
CASSSGGEAENTEAFF